Listed below are T cell receptor beta chains from one sample, sequenced in a study of CD8 T cells in ankylosing spondylitis. TCRdb reprocessed the 5' RACE reads with MiXCR, giving one entry per CDR3 protein. The profile shows about 400,000 distinct CDR3 sequences, 20% of them singletons. The sequenced sample consisted of blood, either unsorted or a sorted T cell fraction (not recorded which). The receptor set was obtained from a male donor with ankylosing spondylitis or in good health (not recorded which). CDR3s include the opening cysteine and the closing phenylalanine or tryptophan. The D gene is left open where the match is weak. A clone size is listed for some rows: how often the clone was seen (once, few, many), or a class if it is expanded.

D gene	J gene	V gene	clone size	CDR3 DNA	CDR3 protein
-	TRBJ2-6	TRBV28	-	TGTGCCAGCACCCCTTTTCTCGCATCTGGGGCCAACGTCCTGACTTTC	CASTPFLASGANVLTF
-	TRBJ1-2	TRBV2	-	TGTGCCAGCACGGATGGGGGCTACACCTTC	CASTDGGYTF
-	TRBJ2-7	TRBV27	few	TGTGCCAGCAGCTTAGGGGTAGGCTACGAGCAGTACTTC	CASSLGVGYEQYF
-	TRBJ2-2	TRBV4-1	-	TGCGCCAGCAGCGGACAATGGGGCGGGGAGCTGTTTTTT	CASSGQWGGELFF
TRBD2	TRBJ2-1	TRBV9	-	TGTGCCAGCAGCCCCCCCGGAGCGGGGGACTTAGGAAATGAGCAGTTCTTC	CASSPPGAGDLGNEQFF
-	TRBJ2-7	TRBV6-5	-	TGTGCCAGCAGTCCCTCGCCTTCTGCCGGGGCCTACGAGCAGTACTTC	CASSPSPSAGAYEQYF
-	TRBJ2-3	TRBV7-9	-	TGTGCCAGCAGCTTGACGGGCAGCTTCACAGATACGCAGTATTTT	CASSLTGSFTDTQYF
TRBD2	TRBJ2-3	TRBV6-7	few	TGTGCCAGCAGTTACCCCCCCCGGGAGCGGGAAGACGCAGATACGCAGTATTTT	CASSYPPREREDADTQYF
TRBD2	TRBJ2-1	TRBV7-3	-	TGTGCCAGCAGCTTCAGCGGGGGGGCCCACAATGAGCAGTTCTTC	CASSFSGGAHNEQFF
-	TRBJ2-2	TRBV7-8	-	TGTGCCAGCAGCTTAGTCGCGTGGGGGTCCGGGGAGCTGTTTTTT	CASSLVAWGSGELFF
TRBD1	TRBJ2-3	TRBV10-3	-	TGTGCCATCAGTGACCCCGAAGGACAGGGCCATCCCGCAGATACGCAGTATTTT	CAISDPEGQGHPADTQYF
-	TRBJ2-1	TRBV5-1	-	TGCGCCAGCAGCGAGGGTCAGAAGTACAATGAGCAGTTCTTC	CASSEGQKYNEQFF
-	TRBJ2-7	TRBV6-5	few	TGTGCCAGCAGATTACCTACAGAGGACCACGAGCAGTACTTC	CASRLPTEDHEQYF
-	TRBJ2-3	TRBV12-3/TRBV12-4	-	TGTGCCCGCAGTTTAGGGGATGACAGCGATAAATTCACAGATACGCAGTATTTT	CARSLGDDSDKFTDTQYF
TRBD1	TRBJ2-5	TRBV28	-	TGTGCCAGCGAGGCACAGGGGGTAGAGACCCAGTACTTC	CASEAQGVETQYF